This entry lists 30 T cell receptor beta chains sequenced from one sample in a study of blood T cell repertoires in COVID-19. Repertoires were generated with immunoSEQ multiplex PCR, while TCRdb's copy carries only in-frame clones and drops some. Of about 210,000 clones detected, about 83% appear once; the ten largest clones hold approximately 8%. Sequencing used peripheral blood. These receptors were obtained from a woman in her forties or fifties with active or convalescent COVID-19.

This clone was seen more than once but under ten times. The chain joins TRBV27 to TRBJ2-1, with 8 bases identical to TRBD1. Germline assignment: CDR1 MNHEY and CDR2 SMNVEV (reference sequence). With V trimmed by 4 bases and J by 9 bases, 11 bases remained unmatched. This CDR3 is 15 amino acids long. The CDR3 sequence: CASSSPPTGGPEQFF. CDR3 nucleotide sequence: TGTGCCAGCAGTTCGCCGCCCACAGGGGGACCTGAGCAGTTCTTC.

The genes are TRBV10-3 and TRBJ2-5, with TRBD1 as a possible D gene (5 bases). Germline loops: CDR1 ENHRY, CDR2 SYGVKD. The CDR3 extends over 14 amino acids. The V gene lost 2 bases and the J gene lost 1 base, with 8 bases spanning the gap. The CDR3 nucleotides are TGTGCCATCAGTGAGGGCAGGGCCCAAGAGACCCAGTACTTC. This sequence encodes CAISEGRAQETQYF.

The J gene is TRBJ1-1, the V gene TRBV5-6, with D perhaps TRBD1 (5 bases). The CDR3 runs to 16 residues. Trimming took 2 bases from V and 0 from J, leaving 14 bases between them. CDR1 and CDR2 from the germline V gene are SGHDT and YYEEEE. This CDR3 reads CASSFSAGPMNTEAFF. The CDR3 region has the DNA TGTGCCAGCAGCTTTTCGGCAGGGCCCATGAACACTGAAGCTTTCTTT.

The rearrangement links TRBV6-2 or TRBV6-3 to TRBJ2-1; TRBD2 matches at 12 bases. CDR3 size: 15 residues. V dropped 6 bases and J dropped 4; count of bases not matched to a gene: 4. CDR1 is MNHEY and CDR2 is SVGEGT in the germline V gene. This CDR3 is CASSRTSGEYNEQFF. The CDR3 nucleotides read TGTGCCAGCAGCCGGACTAGCGGGGAGTACAATGAGCAGTTCTTC.

The CDR3 here is CASSPLGGNTQYF. CDR3 nucleotides: TGTGCCAGCAGCCCCCTGGGGGGAAATACGCAGTATTTT. The chain links TRBV3-1 (or the pseudogene TRBV3-2) to TRBJ2-3; D perhaps matches TRBD2 (6 bases). This CDR3 comprises 13 residues. The V gene's germline CDR1 is LGHDT and CDR2 YNNKEL (reference sequence). Trimming pared 4 bases from V and 7 bases from J, leaving 12 bases between.

V usage is TRBV9 and J usage is TRBJ2-1, with D possibly being TRBD2 (6 bases). Per the germline V gene, CDR1 is SGDLS and CDR2 is YYNGEE. The CDR3 contains 15 residues. The V and J ends lost 4 bases and 8 bases respectively, with 19 bases between them. DNA of the CDR3: TGTGCCAGCAGCATACTCTCTAGGAGGGGAGATGAGCAGTTCTTC. Amino acid sequence: CASSILSRRGDEQFF.

The V and J genes are TRBV3-1 (or the pseudogene TRBV3-2) and TRBJ2-2, with D perhaps TRBD1 (6 bases). Germline loops: CDR1 LGHDT, CDR2 YNNKEL (reference sequence). Trimming took off 5 bases at V and 1 base at J, with 8 bases between the two ends. The CDR3 runs to 14 residues. CDR3 in DNA: TGTGCCAGCAGCGCACAGGGGAACACCGGGGAGCTGTTTTTT. Translating it yields CASSAQGNTGELFF.

V gene TRBV28 combines with J gene TRBJ1-2; perhaps TRBD1 as D (5 bases). CDR3 length: 14 residues. V gave up 1 base and J gave up 4 bases, with 10 bases separating them. Germline V gives CDR1 MDHEN, CDR2 SYDVKM. The CDR3 reads CASSLSGGPYGYTF. Written as DNA, the CDR3 is TGTGCCAGCAGTTTATCCGGGGGTCCCTATGGCTACACCTTC.

The chain joins TRBV13 to TRBJ2-7; a weak D match, TRBD1 (5 bases). The CDR3 consists of 14 residues. V lost 5 bases, J lost 4 bases, and 15 bases lay in between. Germline lookup yields CDR1 PRHDT and CDR2 FYEKMQ (reference sequence). This CDR3 reads CASSSPTEEYEQYF. DNA for the CDR3: TGTGCCAGCAGCAGCCCGACAGAGGAATACGAGCAGTACTTC.

This sequence joins TRBV5-1 and TRBJ1-1; 7 bases are a match to TRBD1. The J segment lost 1 base and the V segment lost 4 bases, leaving 7 bases of the junction unmatched. This CDR3 spans 15 amino acids. CDR1 and CDR2 (germline): SGHRS, YFSETQ. As DNA, the CDR3 is TGCGCCAGCAGCCTACCGGACAGGTGGAACACTGAAGCTTTCTTT. Its protein product is CASSLPDRWNTEAFF.

J is TRBJ2-1 and V is TRBV19; D perhaps matches TRBD1 (5 bases). Germline V gene lookup returns CDR1 LNHDA and CDR2 SQIVND (reference sequence). This CDR3 region has 16 residues. Trimming took off 8 bases at V and 6 bases at J, with 23 bases between the two ends. The CDR3 region has the DNA TGTGCCAGTGAGGACCCAGGGAAAAGGAGCACCAATGAGCAGTTCTTC. Translated, it gives CASEDPGKRSTNEQFF.

Concerning this clone: Germline and junction disagree at one end, which may indicate a read error. This rearrangement joins TRBV28 to TRBJ1-2; 9 bases are a match to TRBD1. CDR1 is MDHEN and CDR2 is SYDVKM in the germline V gene. This CDR3 is 13 amino acids long. CDR3 DNA sequence: TGTGCCAGCAGTCTAAGGGACAGGGTGGCCCAGTCCTTC. This gives the protein CASSLRDRVAQSF.

J is TRBJ2-3 and V is TRBV5-4; 7 bases line up with TRBD2. Germline assignment: CDR1 SGHNT and CDR2 YYREEE (reference sequence). This CDR3 region has 15 residues. Trimming at V came to 3 bases and at J to 4 bases, leaving 8 bases not matched to a gene. The CDR3 bases are TGTGCCAGCAGCTGGGGGGGAGCGGTGGCAGATACGCAGTATTTT. Its protein is CASSWGGAVADTQYF.

The chain couples TRBV14 to TRBJ2-3, with a possible D match to TRBD1 (6 bases). V dropped 1 base and J dropped 0 bases, with 11 bases sitting between them. The V gene's germline CDR1 is SGHDN and CDR2 FVKESK. The CDR3 consists of 16 residues. For the CDR3, the DNA is TGTGCCAGCAGCCAAGTGGTGGGGGCTAGCACAGATACGCAGTATTTT. Amino acids: CASSQVVGASTDTQYF.

V gene TRBV28 combines with J gene TRBJ1-4; D is possibly TRBD1 (5 bases). Deletions cut 2 bases from V and 7 bases from J, with 14 bases between. The germline gives CDR1 MDHEN, CDR2 SYDVKM. The length of the CDR3 is 15 residues. DNA of the CDR3: TGTGCCAGCAGTTTAACAACCTCCACAGGTGAAAAACTGTTTTTT. Translated, it gives CASSLTTSTGEKLFF.

The chain carries TRBV5-1 and TRBJ2-1; D not certain. The CDR3 length is 13 residues. The V end lost 1 base, the J end lost 3 bases, and 5 bases lay between the germline ends. Germline assignment: CDR1 SGHRS and CDR2 YFSETQ. CDR3 coding DNA: TGCGCCAGCAGCTTGCGAGTCTACAATGAGCAGTTCTTC. It codes for CASSLRVYNEQFF.

The count of this clone is one. The chain uses TRBV5-1 and TRBJ2-5; 14 nucleotides align to TRBD2. The length of the CDR3 is 18 residues. Trimming took 0 bases from V and 2 from J; bases not matched to a gene: 6. CDR1 is SGHRS and CDR2 is YFSETQ in the germline V gene. DNA of the CDR3: TGCGCCAGCAGCTTGGGGACTAGCGGGGGGACGAAACAAGAGACCCAGTACTTC. It yields the protein CASSLGTSGGTKQETQYF.

This clone was observed a few times. The chain uses TRBV7-8 and TRBJ1-1; perhaps TRBD1 as D (5 bases). This CDR3 is 15 amino acids long. Looked up from germline, CDR1 is SGHVS and CDR2 is FQNEAQ. V lost 2 bases and J 5 bases, leaving 15 bases between the germline ends. This CDR3 reads CASSLRGEARTEAFF. The CDR3 DNA is TGTGCCAGCAGCTTAAGAGGGGAGGCAAGAACTGAAGCTTTCTTT. Full variable domain (missing parts from reference TRBV7-8 and TRBJ1-1): GAGVSQSPRYKVAKRGQDVALRCDPISGHVSLFWYQQALGQGPEFLTYFQNEAQLDKSGLPSDRFFAERPEGSVSTLKIQRTQQEDSAVYLCASSLRGEARTEAFFGQGTRLTVV.

This chain connects TRBV2 to TRBJ1-2, with 9 bases that match TRBD1. Trimming removed 1 base from V and 4 bases from J; junction bases left unmatched: 7. The length of the CDR3 is 16 residues. Germline V lookup: CDR1 SNHLY, CDR2 FYNNEI. The CDR3 DNA is TGTGCCAGCAGTGAAGGGACAGGGGCCTTAAGCTATGGCTACACCTTC. Its protein product is CASSEGTGALSYGYTF.

A few counts support this clone. The chain couples TRBV6-1 to TRBJ1-1; perhaps TRBD1 as D (5 bases). In germline, CDR1 is MNHNS, CDR2 SASEGT. V was trimmed by 2 bases and J by 1 base, leaving 8 bases between them. The CDR3 extends over 14 amino acids. The CDR3 coding sequence is TGTGCCAGCAGTGAACGGGGGGGGAACACTGAAGCTTTCTTT. Translation: CASSERGGNTEAFF.

The V and J genes are TRBV10-3 and TRBJ1-5, with 9 bases lining up with TRBD1. V was clipped by 8 bases and J by 2 bases; unmatched bases: 1. Germline-derived CDR1 and CDR2 are ENHRY and SYGVKD. This CDR3 is built from 13 residues. In DNA, the CDR3 is TGTGCCATCGGGGACAGGGGCAATCAGCCCCAGCATTTT. Protein sequence: CAIGDRGNQPQHF.

This chain connects TRBV3-1 (or the pseudogene TRBV3-2) to TRBJ1-3, with D maybe TRBD1 (6 bases). V lost 4 bases and J 4 bases, leaving 11 bases between the germline ends. CDR1 and CDR2 from the germline V gene are LGHDT and YNNKEL (reference sequence). CDR3 length equals 14 residues. The DNA for the CDR3 is TGTGCCAGCAGCCCTACAGGGTCGGGAAACACCATATATTTT. Translated: CASSPTGSGNTIYF.

This chain joins TRBV2 and TRBJ2-3; TRBD1 matches 7 bases. The CDR3 totals 14 residues. Per the germline V gene, CDR1 is SNHLY and CDR2 is FYNNEI. Trimming removed 5 bases from V and 0 bases from J; junction bases left unmatched: 2. For the CDR3, the DNA is TGTGCCAGCAGTTCGACAGGGAGCACAGATACGCAGTATTTT. Protein product: CASSSTGSTDTQYF. Supplemented by reference TRBV2 and TRBJ2-3, the full variable domain reads EPEVTQTPSHQVTQMGQEVILRCVPISNHLYFYWYRQILGQKVEFLVSFYNNEISEKSEIFDDQFSVERPDGSNFTLKIRSTKLEDSAMYFCASSSTGSTDTQYFGPGTRLTVL.

This chain links TRBV10-1 with TRBJ1-1; 7 bases line up with TRBD1. The V and J ends lost 1 base and 9 bases, in that order; junction bases with no gene match: 5. The CDR3 sequence is 13 residues long. Germline CDR1 WNHNN, CDR2 SYGVQD (reference sequence). CDR3 residues: CASSEFGTVKAFF. The CDR3 bases are TGCGCCAGCAGTGAGTTCGGGACAGTAAAAGCTTTCTTT.

The J gene is TRBJ1-1, the V gene TRBV12-3 or TRBV12-4; no firm D call. The CDR3 totals 13 residues. V was pared by 5 bases and J by 2 bases, with 9 bases between. CDR3 loop: CASSKQPNTEAFF. The CDR3 nucleotides are TGTGCCAGCAGTAAACAGCCTAACACTGAAGCTTTCTTT.

This chain uses TRBV4-1 with TRBJ1-5; a weak D match, TRBD1 (5 bases). V gave up 4 bases and J gave up 5 bases, with 15 bases separating them. Germline CDR1 is MGHRA and CDR2 is YSYEKL. CDR3 size: 15 residues. This CDR3 is CASSLRGREDQPQHF. The CDR3 DNA sequence: TGCGCCAGCAGCCTTCGGGGCAGGGAGGATCAGCCCCAGCATTTT.

This rearrangement joins TRBV24-1 to TRBJ1-4, with 7 bases that match TRBD1. The CDR3 runs to 14 residues. Trimming removed 3 bases from V and 6 bases from J; junction bases left unmatched: 3. Germline V gives CDR1 KGHDR, CDR2 SFDVKD. This chain's CDR3 is CATSDARGDEKLFF. The DNA of the CDR3 is TGTGCCACCAGTGATGCCAGGGGGGATGAAAAACTGTTTTTT.

The V gene is TRBV19, the J gene TRBJ2-2; 7 bases fit TRBD1. There are 14 residues in the CDR3. The junction had 8 bases not matched to a gene; V was cut back by 6 bases and J by 7 bases. Per germline, CDR1 LNHDA and CDR2 SQIVND (reference sequence). The chain's CDR3 is CASRRDRAVGELFF. Here the CDR3 DNA reads TGTGCCAGTAGACGTGACAGGGCTGTCGGGGAGCTGTTTTTT. Full variable domain (missing parts from reference TRBV19 and TRBJ2-2): DGGITQSPKYLFRKEGQNVTLSCEQNLNHDAMYWYRQDPGQGLRLIYYSQIVNDFQKGDIAEGYSVSREKKESFPLTVTSAQKNPTAFYLCASRRDRAVGELFFGEGSRLTVL.

This chain links TRBV11-2 with TRBJ2-6, with 10 positions matching TRBD2. V lost 5 bases to trimming and J lost 0 bases; unmatched junction nucleotides: 7. The length of the CDR3 is 18 residues. In germline, CDR1 is SGHAT, CDR2 FQNNGV. The CDR3 DNA follows: TGTGCCAGCAGCGCCCTAGCGGGAGCAGTCTCTGGGGCCAACGTCCTGACTTTC. Amino acids: CASSALAGAVSGANVLTF. The complete variable domain, with remaining parts taken from reference TRBV11-2 and TRBJ2-6, reads EAGVAQSPRYKIIEKRQSVAFWCNPISGHATLYWYQQILGQGPKLLIQFQNNGVVDDSQLPKDRFSAERLKGVDSTLKIQPAKLEDSAVYLCASSALAGAVSGANVLTFGAGSRLTVL.

This clone appeared once. This chain connects TRBV13 to TRBJ1-4; 9 positions agree with TRBD1. Germline V gene lookup returns CDR1 PRHDT and CDR2 FYEKMQ (reference sequence). With V trimmed by 6 bases and J by 8 bases, 10 bases remained unmatched. The CDR3 extends over 15 amino acids. The CDR3 bases are TGTGCCAGCAGTCGAAGCGGACAGGGGCGCGAAAAACTGTTTTTT. It yields the protein CASSRSGQGREKLFF. The whole variable domain, remainder taken from reference TRBV13 and TRBJ1-4, is AAGVIQSPRHLIKEKRETATLKCYPIPRHDTVYWYQQGPGQDPQFLISFYEKMQSDKGSIPDRFSAQQFSDYHSELNMSSLELGDSALYFCASSRSGQGREKLFFGSGTQLSVL.